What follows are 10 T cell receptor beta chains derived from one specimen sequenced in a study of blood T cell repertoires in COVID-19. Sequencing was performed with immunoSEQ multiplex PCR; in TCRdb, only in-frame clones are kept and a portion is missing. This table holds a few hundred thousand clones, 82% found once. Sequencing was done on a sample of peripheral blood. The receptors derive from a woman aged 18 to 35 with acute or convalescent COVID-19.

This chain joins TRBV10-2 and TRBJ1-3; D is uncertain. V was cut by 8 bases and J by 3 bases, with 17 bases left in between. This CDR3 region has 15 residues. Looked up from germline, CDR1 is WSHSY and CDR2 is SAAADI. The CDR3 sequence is CASGTPGVNGNTIYF. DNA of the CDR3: TGCGCCAGCGGTACCCCCGGGGTAAATGGAAACACCATATATTTT.

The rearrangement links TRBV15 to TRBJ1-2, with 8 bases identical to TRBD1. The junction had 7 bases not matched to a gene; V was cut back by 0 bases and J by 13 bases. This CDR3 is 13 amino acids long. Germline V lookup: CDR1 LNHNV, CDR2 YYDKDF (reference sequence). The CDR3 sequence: CATSRDPGQELTF. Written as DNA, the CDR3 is TGTGCCACCAGCAGAGATCCGGGACAGGAGCTCACCTTC.

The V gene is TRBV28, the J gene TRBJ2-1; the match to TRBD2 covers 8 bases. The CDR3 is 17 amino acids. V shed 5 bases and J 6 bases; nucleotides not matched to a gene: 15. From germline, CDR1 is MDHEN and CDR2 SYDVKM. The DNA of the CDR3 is TGTGCCAGCAGTCCACCGGCCGGGCTAGCGGGTTTCAATGAGCAGTTCTTC. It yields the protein CASSPPAGLAGFNEQFF.

CDR3 region: CASSTTGVSNQPQHF. The CDR3 DNA follows: TGTGCCAGTAGTACCACAGGGGTTAGCAATCAGCCCCAGCATTTT. The chain employs TRBV19 and TRBJ1-5; 7 positions match TRBD1. Losses at the gene ends were 4 bases for V and 0 bases for J; bases not matched to a gene: 3. This CDR3 is 15 amino acids long. Germline values: CDR1 LNHDA, CDR2 SQIVND (reference sequence).

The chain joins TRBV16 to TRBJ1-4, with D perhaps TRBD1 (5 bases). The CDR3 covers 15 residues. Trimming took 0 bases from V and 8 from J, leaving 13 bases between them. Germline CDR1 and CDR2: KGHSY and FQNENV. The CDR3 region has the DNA TGTGCCAGCAGCCAATCGGGGCAGGGCGAGGAAAAACTGTTTTTT. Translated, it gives CASSQSGQGEEKLFF.

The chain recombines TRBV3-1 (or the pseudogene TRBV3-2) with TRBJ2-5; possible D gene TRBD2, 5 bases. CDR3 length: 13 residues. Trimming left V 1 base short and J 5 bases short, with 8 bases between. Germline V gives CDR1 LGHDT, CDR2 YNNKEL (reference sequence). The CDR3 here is CASSQVGVETQYF. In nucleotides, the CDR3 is TGTGCCAGCAGCCAAGTGGGAGTGGAGACCCAGTACTTC.

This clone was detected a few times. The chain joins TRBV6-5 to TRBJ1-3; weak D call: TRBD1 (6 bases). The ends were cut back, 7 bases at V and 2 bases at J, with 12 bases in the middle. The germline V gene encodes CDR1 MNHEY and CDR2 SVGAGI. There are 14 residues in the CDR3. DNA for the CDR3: TGTGCCAGCAACTCGAACAGGGCTGGAAACACCATATATTTT. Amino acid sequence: CASNSNRAGNTIYF.

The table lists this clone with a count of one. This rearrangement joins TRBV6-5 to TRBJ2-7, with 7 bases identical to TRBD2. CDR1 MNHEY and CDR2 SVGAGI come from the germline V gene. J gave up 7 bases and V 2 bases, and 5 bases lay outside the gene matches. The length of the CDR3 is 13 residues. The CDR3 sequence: CASSYEIGGEQYF. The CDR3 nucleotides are TGTGCCAGCAGTTACGAGATCGGGGGGGAGCAGTACTTC.

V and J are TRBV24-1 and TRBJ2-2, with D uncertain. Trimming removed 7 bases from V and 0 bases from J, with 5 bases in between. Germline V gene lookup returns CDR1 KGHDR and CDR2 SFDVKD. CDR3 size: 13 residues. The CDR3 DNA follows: TGTGCCACCAGCACAGCGAACACCGGGGAGCTGTTTTTT. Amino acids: CATSTANTGELFF.

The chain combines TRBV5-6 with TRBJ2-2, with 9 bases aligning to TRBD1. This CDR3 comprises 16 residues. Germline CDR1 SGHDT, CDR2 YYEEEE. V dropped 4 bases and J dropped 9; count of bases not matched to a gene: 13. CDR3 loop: CASSKKPGQGIRELFF. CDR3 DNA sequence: TGTGCCAGCAGCAAAAAGCCGGGACAGGGTATCAGGGAGCTGTTTTTT.